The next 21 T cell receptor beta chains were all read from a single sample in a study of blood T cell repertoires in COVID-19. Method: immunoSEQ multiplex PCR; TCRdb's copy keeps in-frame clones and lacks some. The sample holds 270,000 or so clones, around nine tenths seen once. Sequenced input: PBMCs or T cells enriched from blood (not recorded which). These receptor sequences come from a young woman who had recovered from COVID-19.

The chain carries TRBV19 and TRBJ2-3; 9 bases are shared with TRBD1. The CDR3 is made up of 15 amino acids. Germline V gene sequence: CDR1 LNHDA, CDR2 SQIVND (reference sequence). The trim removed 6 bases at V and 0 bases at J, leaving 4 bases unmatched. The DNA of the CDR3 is TGTGCCAGTAGCTCACAGGGGGCCAGCACAGATACGCAGTATTTT. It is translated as CASSSQGASTDTQYF.

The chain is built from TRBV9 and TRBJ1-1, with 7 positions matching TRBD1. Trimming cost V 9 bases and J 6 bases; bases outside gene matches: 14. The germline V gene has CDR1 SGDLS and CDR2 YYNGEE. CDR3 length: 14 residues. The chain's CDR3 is CATHPARGRPEAFF. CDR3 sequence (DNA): TGTGCCACCCATCCCGCGAGGGGGCGACCTGAAGCTTTCTTT. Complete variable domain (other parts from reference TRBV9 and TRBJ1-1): DSGVTQTPKHLITATGQRVTLRCSPRSGDLSVYWYQQSLDQGLQFLIQYYNGEERAKGNILERFSAQQFPDLHSELNLSSLELGDSALYFCATHPARGRPEAFFGQGTRLTVV.

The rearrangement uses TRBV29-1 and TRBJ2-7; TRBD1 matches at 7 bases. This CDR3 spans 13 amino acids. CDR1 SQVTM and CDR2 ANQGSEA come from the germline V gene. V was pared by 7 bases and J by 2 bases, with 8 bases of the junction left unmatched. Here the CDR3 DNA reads TGCAGCGCCAGACCCGGACAGGCCTACGAGCAGTACTTC. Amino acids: CSARPGQAYEQYF.

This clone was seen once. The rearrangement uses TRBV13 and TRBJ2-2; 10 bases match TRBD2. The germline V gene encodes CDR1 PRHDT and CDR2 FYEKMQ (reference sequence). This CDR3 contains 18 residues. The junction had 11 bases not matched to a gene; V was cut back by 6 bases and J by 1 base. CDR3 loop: CASRSAGGPRLNTGELFF. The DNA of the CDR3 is TGTGCCAGCAGGTCAGCGGGGGGGCCCCGGCTGAACACCGGGGAGCTGTTTTTT.

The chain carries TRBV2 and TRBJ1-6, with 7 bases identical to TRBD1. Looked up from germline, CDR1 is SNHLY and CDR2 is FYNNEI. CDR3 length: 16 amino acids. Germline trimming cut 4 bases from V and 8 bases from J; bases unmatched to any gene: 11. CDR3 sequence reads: CASSVFKNRGDSPLHF. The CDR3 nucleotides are TGTGCCAGCAGTGTCTTTAAGAACAGGGGAGATTCACCCCTCCACTTT. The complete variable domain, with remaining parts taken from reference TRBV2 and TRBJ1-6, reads EPEVTQTPSHQVTQMGQEVILRCVPISNHLYFYWYRQILGQKVEFLVSFYNNEISEKSEIFDDQFSVERPDGSNFTLKIRSTKLEDSAMYFCASSVFKNRGDSPLHFGNGTRLTVT.

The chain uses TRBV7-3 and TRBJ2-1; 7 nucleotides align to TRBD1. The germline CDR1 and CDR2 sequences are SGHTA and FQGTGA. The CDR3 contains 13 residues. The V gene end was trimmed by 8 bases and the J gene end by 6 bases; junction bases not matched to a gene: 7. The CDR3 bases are TGTGCCAGCCGCCCTGACAGGGCCAATGAGCAGTTCTTC. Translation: CASRPDRANEQFF.

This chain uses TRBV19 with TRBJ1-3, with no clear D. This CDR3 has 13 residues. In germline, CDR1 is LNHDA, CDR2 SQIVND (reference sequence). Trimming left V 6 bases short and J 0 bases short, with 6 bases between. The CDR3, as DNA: TGTGCCAGTAGCCCTAGCTCTGGAAACACCATATATTTT. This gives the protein CASSPSSGNTIYF.

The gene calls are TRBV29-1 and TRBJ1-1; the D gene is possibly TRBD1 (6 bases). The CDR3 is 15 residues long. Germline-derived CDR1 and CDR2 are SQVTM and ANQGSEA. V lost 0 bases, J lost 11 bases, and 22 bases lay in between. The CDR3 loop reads CSVEESRDTRMSAFF. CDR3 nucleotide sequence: TGCAGCGTTGAAGAGTCACGGGACACCAGGATGAGTGCTTTCTTT.

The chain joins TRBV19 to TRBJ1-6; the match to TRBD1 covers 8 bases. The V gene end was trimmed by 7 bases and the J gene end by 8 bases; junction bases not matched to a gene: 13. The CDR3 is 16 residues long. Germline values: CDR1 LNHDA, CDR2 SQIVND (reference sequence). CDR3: CASNSGRDRRDSPLHF. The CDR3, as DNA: TGTGCCAGTAATTCCGGACGGGACAGGCGCGATTCACCCCTCCACTTT. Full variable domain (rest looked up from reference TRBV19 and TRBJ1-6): DGGITQSPKYLFRKEGQNVTLSCEQNLNHDAMYWYRQDPGQGLRLIYYSQIVNDFQKGDIAEGYSVSREKKESFPLTVTSAQKNPTAFYLCASNSGRDRRDSPLHFGNGTRLTVT.

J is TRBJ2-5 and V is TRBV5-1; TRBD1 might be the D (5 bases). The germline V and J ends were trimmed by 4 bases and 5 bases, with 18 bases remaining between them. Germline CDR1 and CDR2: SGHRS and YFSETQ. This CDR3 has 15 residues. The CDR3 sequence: CASSGAQGRSETQYF. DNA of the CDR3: TGCGCCAGCAGCGGTGCGCAGGGTAGAAGCGAGACCCAGTACTTC.

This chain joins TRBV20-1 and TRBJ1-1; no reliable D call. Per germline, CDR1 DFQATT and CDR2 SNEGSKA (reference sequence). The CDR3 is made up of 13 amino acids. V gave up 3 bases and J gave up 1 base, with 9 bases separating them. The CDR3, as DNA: TGCAGTGCTAGTAAACACCCGAACACTGAAGCTTTCTTT. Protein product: CSASKHPNTEAFF.

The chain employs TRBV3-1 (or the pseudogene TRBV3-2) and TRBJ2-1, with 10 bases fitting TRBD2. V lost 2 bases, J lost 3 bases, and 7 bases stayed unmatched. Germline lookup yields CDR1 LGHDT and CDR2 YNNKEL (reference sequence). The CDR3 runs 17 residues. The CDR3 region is CASSQPLTSGVYNEQFF. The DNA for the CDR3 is TGTGCCAGCAGCCAACCACTAACTAGCGGGGTCTACAATGAGCAGTTCTTC.

CDR3 sequence: CASSQDSGANTGELFF. DNA of the CDR3: TGTGCCAGCAGCCAAGACTCCGGGGCGAACACCGGGGAGCTGTTTTTT. The chain joins TRBV14 to TRBJ2-2; D is possibly TRBD2 (5 bases). The CDR3 is 16 residues long. The ends were cut back, 0 bases at V and 0 bases at J, with 8 bases in the middle. CDR1 is SGHDN, CDR2 FVKESK, per germline. The full variable domain, in which reference TRBV14 and TRBJ2-2 provide the parts outside the CDR3, is EAGVTQFPSHSVIEKGQTVTLRCDPISGHDNLYWYRRVMGKEIKFLLHFVKESKQDESGMPNNRFLAERTGGTYSTLKVQPAELEDSGVYFCASSQDSGANTGELFFGEGSRLTVL.

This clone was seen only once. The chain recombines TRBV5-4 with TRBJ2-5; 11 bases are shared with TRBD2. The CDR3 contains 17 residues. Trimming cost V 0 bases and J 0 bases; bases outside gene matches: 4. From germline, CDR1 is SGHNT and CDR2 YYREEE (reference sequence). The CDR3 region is CASSLGPSGGYQETQYF. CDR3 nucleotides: TGTGCCAGCAGCTTGGGCCCTAGCGGGGGGTACCAAGAGACCCAGTACTTC.

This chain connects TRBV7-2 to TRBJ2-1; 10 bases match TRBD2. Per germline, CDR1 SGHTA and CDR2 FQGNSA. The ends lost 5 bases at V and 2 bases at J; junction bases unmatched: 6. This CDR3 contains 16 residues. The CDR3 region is CASSLLAGKTYNEQFF. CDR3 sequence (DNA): TGTGCCAGCAGCCTACTAGCGGGGAAGACCTACAATGAGCAGTTCTTC. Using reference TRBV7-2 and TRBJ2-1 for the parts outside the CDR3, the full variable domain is GAGVSQSPSNKVTEKGKDVELRCDPISGHTALYWYRQSLGQGLEFLIYFQGNSAPDKSGLPSDRFSAERTGGSVSTLTIQRTQQEDSAVYLCASSLLAGKTYNEQFFGPGTRLTVL.

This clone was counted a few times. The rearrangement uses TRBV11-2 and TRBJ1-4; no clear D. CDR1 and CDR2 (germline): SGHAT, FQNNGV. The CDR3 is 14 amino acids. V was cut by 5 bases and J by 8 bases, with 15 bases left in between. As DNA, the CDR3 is TGTGCCAGCAGCCCGAGCTGGCGAGGCGAAAAACTGTTTTTT. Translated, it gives CASSPSWRGEKLFF.

In DNA, the CDR3 is TGTGCCAGCAGCGTAGTTGGGACAAGCTCCTACAATGAGCAGTTCTTC. Protein sequence: CASSVVGTSSYNEQFF. The genes are TRBV9 and TRBJ2-1, with TRBD1 as a possible D gene (6 bases). V dropped 0 bases and J dropped 0 bases, with 10 bases sitting between them. The CDR3 sequence is 16 residues long. CDR1 is SGDLS and CDR2 is YYNGEE in the germline V gene.

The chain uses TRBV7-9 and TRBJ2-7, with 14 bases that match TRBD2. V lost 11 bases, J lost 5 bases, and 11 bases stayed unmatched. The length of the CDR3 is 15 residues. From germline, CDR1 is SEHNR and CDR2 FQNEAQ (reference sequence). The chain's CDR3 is CAGSRGTSGGHEQYF. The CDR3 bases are TGTGCCGGCTCCCGAGGGACTAGCGGGGGTCACGAGCAGTACTTC.

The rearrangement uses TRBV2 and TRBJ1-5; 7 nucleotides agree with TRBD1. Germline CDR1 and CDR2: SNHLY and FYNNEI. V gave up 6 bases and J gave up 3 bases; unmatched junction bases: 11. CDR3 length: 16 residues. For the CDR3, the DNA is TGTGCCAGCAGAGACCGACAGGGCCTCAACAATCAGCCCCAGCATTTT. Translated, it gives CASRDRQGLNNQPQHF.

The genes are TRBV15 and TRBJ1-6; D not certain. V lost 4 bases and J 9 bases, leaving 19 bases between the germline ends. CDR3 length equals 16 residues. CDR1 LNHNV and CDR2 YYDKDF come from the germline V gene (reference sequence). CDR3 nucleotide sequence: TGTGCCACCAGCAAAGAGGTTCTCGTCGGGGTTTCACCCCTCCACTTT. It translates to CATSKEVLVGVSPLHF.

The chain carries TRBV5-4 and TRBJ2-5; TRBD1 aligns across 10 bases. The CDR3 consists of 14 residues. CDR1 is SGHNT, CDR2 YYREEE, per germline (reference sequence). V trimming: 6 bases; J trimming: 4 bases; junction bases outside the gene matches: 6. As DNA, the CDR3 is TGTGCCAGCACCCCCGACAGGGGGCTAGAGACCCAGTACTTC. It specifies CASTPDRGLETQYF.